A selection of T cell receptor beta chains follows, all from one sample in a study of CD8+ T cells in alopecia areata. Assay used: immunoSEQ multiplex PCR; TCRdb lists only in-frame clones, some missing. Found here are roughly 250,000 clones, around two thirds of them singletons; the top ten hold under 1.5%. This specimen consisted of CD4+ T cells sorted from blood, obtained at week 0. The origin of the receptors is a human donor with alopecia areata. Both conserved end residues are part of each CDR3. The D gene is left open where the match is weak. Some rows have no size entry. The others give once, few or many, or a class for an expanded clone.

J	D	size	V	DNA	CDR3
TRBJ2-3	TRBD2	few	TRBV7-8	TGTGCCAGCAGCCCGACTAGCGGGGGGCCCACAGATACGCAGTATTTT	CASSPTSGGPTDTQYF
TRBJ2-1	-	few	TRBV7-9	TGTGCCAGCAGCTCCACAGGGCGCTCCTACAATGAGCAGTTCTTC	CASSSTGRSYNEQFF
TRBJ1-2	TRBD1	once	TRBV28	TGTGCCAGCAGTCCGGGACAGGGGGAAGGCTACACCTTC	CASSPGQGEGYTF
TRBJ2-7	-	-	TRBV6-5	TGTGCCAGCAGTCCAAGGGACGGAGAGCAGTACTTC	CASSPRDGEQYF
TRBJ2-7	-	-	TRBV5-1	TGCGCCAGCAGCTCTTCCTTACCCTCCTACGAGCAGTACTTC	CASSSSLPSYEQYF
TRBJ2-3	-	-	TRBV29-1	TGCAGCGTTGAAAAGTCTCATGGTGGAGATACGCAGTATTTT	CSVEKSHGGDTQYF
TRBJ1-4	-	-	TRBV30	TGTGCCTGGACCGATTCTAATGAAAAACTGTTTTTT	CAWTDSNEKLFF
TRBJ2-4	-	-	TRBV5-1	TGCGCCAGCAGCTTGGGACTAGCCAAAAACATTCAGTACTTC	CASSLGLAKNIQYF
TRBJ2-7	-	-	TRBV29-1	TGCAGCGTTGACTCCCAGGACTCCTACGAGCAGTACTTC	CSVDSQDSYEQYF
TRBJ2-3	-	-	TRBV25-1	TGTGCCAGCAGTGAGTCGGGGGTGGATACGCAGTATTTT	CASSESGVDTQYF
TRBJ1-1	-	few	TRBV29-1	TGCAGCGTTGAGAGGACAGCCACTGAAGCTTTCTTT	CSVERTATEAFF
TRBJ2-3	TRBD1	few	TRBV29-1	TGCAGCTCCCGAGTACAGGGGCAAGATACGCAGTATTTT	CSSRVQGQDTQYF
TRBJ1-5	-	-	TRBV7-2	TGTGCCAGCAGCTTAGCACAGGGCCAGCCCCAGCATTTT	CASSLAQGQPQHF
TRBJ1-1	-	-	TRBV6-5	TGTGCCAGCAGTGCACAGGAGAACACTGAAGCTTTCTTT	CASSAQENTEAFF
TRBJ1-6	-	-	TRBV7-2	TGTGCCAGCAGCGCTGGTCCCGGCCGGTATTCACCCCTCCACTTT	CASSAGPGRYSPLHF
TRBJ1-1	-	-	TRBV30	TGTGCATATAATGGGGGAAACACTGAAGCTTTCTTT	CAYNGGNTEAFF
TRBJ2-7	-	-	TRBV5-1	TGCGCCAGCAGCTTGCGGCCTTACGAGCAGTACTTC	CASSLRPYEQYF
TRBJ1-1	TRBD1	-	TRBV12-5	TGTGCTAGTGGTCAACAGGGGAGTTGGACTGAAGCTTTCTTT	CASGQQGSWTEAFF
TRBJ2-1	TRBD2	few	TRBV5-1	TGCGCCAGCAGCTCAGGGCTAGCGGCAAACAATGAGCAGTTCTTC	CASSSGLAANNEQFF
TRBJ1-1	-	few	TRBV6-1	TGTGCCAGCAGTGAACAGCCGAACACTGAAGCTTTCTTT	CASSEQPNTEAFF
TRBJ1-3	-	-	TRBV25-1	TGTGCCAGCAGTGAAGGCTCTGGAAACACCATATATTTT	CASSEGSGNTIYF
TRBJ2-1	-	-	TRBV29-1	TGCAGCGTTGATATCAATGAGCAGTTCTTC	CSVDINEQFF
TRBJ2-7	-	-	TRBV4-2	TGTGCCAGCAGCCAAGATGTCGGCGGCGACGAGCAGTACTTC	CASSQDVGGDEQYF
TRBJ2-7	TRBD2	few	TRBV29-1	TGCAGCGGAAGACTAGCGGGGGTTCGCGAGCAGTACTTC	CSGRLAGVREQYF